A single sample is the source of the 22 T cell receptor beta chains below, sequenced in a study of graft-versus-host responses after intestinal transplantation. Using immunoSEQ multiplex PCR, the repertoire was profiled, and TCRdb retains in-frame clones only, with some absent. The data show around 18,000 clones, with more than 85% seen just once and around 0.82% held by the top ten. The starting material was PBMCs, obtained 23 days after intestinal transplant. The source of these receptors is a human patient who received an intestinal transplant, so some T cells may come from the graft donor.

The chain carries TRBV12-2 and TRBJ1-2; TRBD1, the table's D call, was not compared with the DNA. TRBV12-2 is reported as a pseudogene. The CDR3 covers 17 residues. The CDR3, as DNA: TGTGCAAGTCGCTTAGAACCTCCGGGACAGGGGGACTATGGCTACACCTTC. Translation gives CASRLEPPGQGDYGYTF.

Only one count was recorded for this clone. J is TRBJ2-1 and V is TRBV7-9; no definite D call. The germline CDR1 and CDR2 sequences are SEHNR and FQNEAQ (reference sequence). With 5 bases removed from V and 7 bases from J, the gap between germline ends came to 3 bases. The CDR3 has 10 amino acids. For the CDR3, the DNA is TGTGCCAGCAGCCAGAATGAGCAGTTCTTC. Translation gives CASSQNEQFF.

V gene TRBV5-8 combines with J gene TRBJ2-7; D not resolved. Germline loops: CDR1 SGHTS, CDR2 YDEGEE. Trimming cost V 1 base and J 4 bases, with 9 bases left between them. CDR3 length: 13 amino acids. The DNA of the CDR3 is TGTGCCAGCAGCTTGTCCCCGGGTTACGAGCAGTACTTC. This translates into CASSLSPGYEQYF.

In this sample, this clone turned up a few times. The J gene is TRBJ1-4, the V gene TRBV5-4; D remains ambiguous. V was shortened by 0 bases and J by 8 bases, with 14 bases between the two germline ends. The CDR3 runs 15 residues. Germline V gene data show CDR1 as SGHNT and CDR2 as YYREEE (reference sequence). CDR3 coding DNA: TGTGCCAGCAGCTTGGGTCAAGGCTTGCGCGAAAAACTGTTTTTT. Translating it yields CASSLGQGLREKLFF.

The V and J genes are TRBV11-2 and TRBJ1-4; D is ambiguous. V lost 7 bases to trimming and J lost 7 bases, with 16 bases between them. This CDR3 has 14 amino acids. In germline, CDR1 is SGHAT, CDR2 FQNNGV. The CDR3 is CASNPGVWGEKLFF. CDR3 in DNA: TGTGCCAGCAACCCTGGGGTTTGGGGTGAAAAACTGTTTTTT.

The V and J genes are TRBV15 and TRBJ2-1, with D perhaps TRBD2 (5 bases). This CDR3 region has 12 residues. Germline assignment: CDR1 LNHNV and CDR2 YYDKDF (reference sequence). Trimming stripped 8 bases from V and 8 bases from J, with 13 bases between. The CDR3 reads CATALYGDEQFF. CDR3 bases: TGTGCCACCGCCTTGTACGGGGATGAGCAGTTCTTC.

CDR3 in amino acids: CASSSTTQLAAYQETQYF. The CDR3 bases are TGTGCCAGCAGCTCCACGACCCAACTAGCGGCGTACCAAGAGACCCAGTACTTC. V and J are TRBV13 and TRBJ2-5, with TRBD2 matching over 8 bases. CDR1 and CDR2 (germline): PRHDT, FYEKMQ (reference sequence). Losses at the gene ends were 4 bases for V and 0 bases for J; bases not matched to a gene: 13. The CDR3 loop spans 18 amino acids.

This chain links TRBV15 with TRBJ1-2; D is perhaps TRBD1 (6 bases). The ends were cut back, 2 bases at V and 7 bases at J, with 17 bases in the middle. The CDR3 has 15 amino acids. CDR1 is LNHNV, CDR2 YYDKDF, per germline (reference sequence). The CDR3 sequence is CATSRNPEGGGGYTF. CDR3 DNA sequence: TGTGCCACCAGCAGAAACCCGGAGGGGGGAGGTGGCTACACCTTC. Combining the CDR3 with reference TRBV15 and TRBJ1-2 gives the whole variable domain DAMVIQNPRYQVTQFGKPVTLSCSQTLNHNVMYWYQQKSSQAPKLLFHYYDKDFNNEADTPDNFQSRRPNTSFCFLDIRSPGLGDTAMYLCATSRNPEGGGGYTFGSGTRLTVV.

The rearrangement uses TRBV7-3 and TRBJ2-5, with 12 bases aligning to TRBD2. The germline CDR1 and CDR2 sequences are SGHTA and FQGTGA. The CDR3 spans 15 residues. Germline trimming cut 5 bases from V and 5 bases from J; bases unmatched to any gene: 6. CDR3 loop: CASSLAGGPGETQYF. Written as DNA, the CDR3 is TGTGCCAGCAGCCTAGCGGGAGGGCCGGGGGAGACCCAGTACTTC.

As regards this clone: At one boundary the junction diverges from the germline segment, which might be a read error. The V and J genes are TRBV6-6 and TRBJ2-1; 9 bases align to TRBD2. The germline V gene encodes CDR1 MNHNY and CDR2 SVGAGI (reference sequence). The CDR3 is 14 residues long. Here the CDR3 reads CASSLAGAMNGQFF. The CDR3 DNA follows: TGTGCCAGCAGCTTAGCGGGAGCTATGAATGGGCAGTTCTTC.

J is TRBJ2-1 and V is TRBV4-1; TRBD2 matches at 10 bases. This CDR3 has 19 amino acids. The V and J ends lost 0 bases and 4 bases, in that order; junction bases with no gene match: 12. Germline V CDR1 and CDR2: MGHRA, YSYEKL. CDR3 DNA sequence: TGCGCCAGCAGCCAAGAAGGTATAGTGGATAGCGGGAGGTACAATGAGCAGTTCTTC. It yields the protein CASSQEGIVDSGRYNEQFF.

The chain employs TRBV2 and TRBJ2-1; D is unclear. V lost 4 bases and J 3 bases, leaving 10 bases between the germline ends. The CDR3 length is 14 residues. Per germline, CDR1 SNHLY and CDR2 FYNNEI. The CDR3 sequence is CASSGSRLYNEQFF. CDR3 nucleotide sequence: TGTGCCAGCAGTGGTAGCCGACTCTACAATGAGCAGTTCTTC.

The chain links TRBV6-6 to TRBJ2-2, with no clear D. This CDR3 is built from 13 residues. The germline gives CDR1 MNHNY, CDR2 SVGAGI (reference sequence). Between the trimmed V and J ends, which lost 0 bases and 1 base, there was a span of 0 bases. The CDR3 nucleotides are TGTGCCAGCAGTTACTCGAACACCGGGGAGCTGTTTTTT. Its protein is CASSYSNTGELFF.

This clone was seen a single time. V gene TRBV27 combines with J gene TRBJ1-1; no clear D. Germline V gene sequence: CDR1 MNHEY, CDR2 SMNVEV (reference sequence). The CDR3 extends over 13 amino acids. The V and J ends lost 4 bases and 0 bases respectively, with 6 bases between them. Here the CDR3 reads CASSSGLNTEAFF. In DNA, the CDR3 is TGTGCCAGCAGTTCGGGTCTGAACACTGAAGCTTTCTTT.

Concerning this clone itself: The missing conserved phenylalanine or tryptophan at the end of this CDR3 makes a read error likely. The chain uses TRBV30 and TRBJ2-7, with no clear D. The CDR3 is 12 residues long. V lost 5 bases and J lost 3, with 11 bases in between. Germline CDR1 is GTSNPN and CDR2 is SVGIG (reference sequence). The CDR3 spells CAWGPNYYEQYL. CDR3 bases: TGTGCCTGGGGCCCTAACTACTACGAGCAGTACCTC.

V and J are TRBV9 and TRBJ2-7; 8 bases map to TRBD1. This CDR3 has 14 residues. The germline V gene encodes CDR1 SGDLS and CDR2 YYNGEE. J lost 0 bases, V lost 1 base, and 0 bases had no gene match. The CDR3 DNA is TGTGCCAGCAGCGTAACAGGGGGCTCCTACGAGCAGTACTTC. Protein product: CASSVTGGSYEQYF.

The J gene is TRBJ1-1, the V gene TRBV7-6, with unresolved D. Germline V gene data show CDR1 as SGHVS and CDR2 as FNYEAQ. Deletions cut 1 base from V and 2 bases from J, with 11 bases between. This CDR3 has 15 amino acids. The CDR3 reads CASSLVVGINTEAFF. DNA for the CDR3: TGTGCCAGCAGCTTAGTGGTAGGAATAAACACTGAAGCTTTCTTT.

The CDR3 here is CASSQLEGSSPLHF. CDR3 DNA sequence: TGTGCCAGCAGCCAGCTCGAAGGGAGTTCACCCCTCCACTTT. This sequence joins TRBV16 and TRBJ1-6; no reliable D call. This CDR3 is 14 amino acids long. CDR1 is KGHSY and CDR2 is FQNENV in the germline V gene. Trimming shortened V by 3 bases and J by 9 bases, and 12 bases separated the two germline ends. Together with reference TRBV16 and TRBJ1-6, the CDR3 gives the full variable domain: GEEVAQTPKHLVRGEGQKAKLYCAPIKGHSYVFWYQQVLKNEFKFLISFQNENVFDETGMPKERFSAKCLPNSPCSLEIQATKLEDSAVYFCASSQLEGSSPLHFGNGTRLTVT.

The J gene is TRBJ2-7, the V gene TRBV4-2, with 11 bases aligning to TRBD2. Per the germline V gene, CDR1 is LGHNA and CDR2 is YNFKEQ. Unmatched junction bases numbered 5, after V lost 4 bases and J lost 3 bases. The CDR3 totals 15 residues. CDR3 in amino acids: CASSPSGTSGYEQYF. DNA of the CDR3: TGTGCCAGCAGCCCTTCTGGGACTAGCGGCTACGAGCAGTACTTC.

V usage is TRBV5-4 and J usage is TRBJ2-5; D is undetermined. The J call is doubtful: the DNA matches TRBJ2-7 better. CDR3 length: 15 amino acids. From germline, CDR1 is SGHNT and CDR2 YYREEE (reference sequence). In DNA, the CDR3 is TGTGCCAGCAGCTTGACCCCGCGGATACTGGACGAGCAGTACTTC. Translating it yields CASSLTPRILDEQYF.

The genes are TRBV5-1 and TRBJ1-1; 9 bases are a match to TRBD1. The CDR3 spans 16 residues. Germline lookup yields CDR1 SGHRS and CDR2 YFSETQ. V was clipped by 3 bases and J by 1 base; unmatched bases: 7. The CDR3 reads CASSSGTGRGNTEAFF. DNA for the CDR3: TGCGCCAGCAGCTCCGGGACAGGGAGGGGGAACACTGAAGCTTTCTTT.

The gene calls are TRBV5-6 and TRBJ1-1; 7 bases map to TRBD1. Germline CDR1 is SGHDT and CDR2 is YYEEEE. CDR3 length equals 15 residues. Trimming cost V 0 bases and J 4 bases; bases outside gene matches: 6. The CDR3 spells CASSLDPEGATEAFF. In DNA, the CDR3 is TGTGCCAGCAGCTTGGATCCCGAGGGGGCCACTGAAGCTTTCTTT. Variable domain in full (rest from reference TRBV5-6 and TRBJ1-1): DAGVTQSPTHLIKTRGQQVTLRCSPKSGHDTVSWYQQALGQGPQFIFQYYEEEERQRGNFPDRFSGHQFPNYSSELNVNALLLGDSALYLCASSLDPEGATEAFFGQGTRLTVV.